This T cell receptor (beta chain) stems from a study of T cell responses to AZD1222 COVID-19 vaccine. V was shortened by 4 bases and J by 2 bases, with 12 bases between the two germline ends. The CDR3 spans 15 residues. Germline CDR1 reads LNHDA; CDR2 reads SQIVND (reference sequence). About this clone itself: Its antigen is as yet unknown.

Study results and caveats: The study found Spike-specific TCR breadth and depth rose after two AZD1222 doses. At baseline, seropositivity was found in only a handful of AZD1222 recipients.

TCRdb's copy holds only in-frame clones and misses some; the assay was immunoSEQ multiplex PCR. There are approximately 150,000 clones in the sample; 91% occur only once, and about 3.8% lies in the top ten. This specimen consisted of peripheral blood, obtained 28 days after the second AZD1222 dose. This sequence joins TRBV19 and TRBJ2-4; possibly TRBD1 or TRBD2 for D (5 bases each). This TCR derives from an adult who received the AZD1222 COVID-19 vaccine. The CDR3: CASSRADITKNIQYF. The CDR3 DNA reads TGTGCCAGTAGTAGAGCGGACATTACCAAAAACATTCAGTACTTC. The full variable domain, with the rest looked up from reference TRBV19 and TRBJ2-4, is DGGITQSPKYLFRKEGQNVTLSCEQNLNHDAMYWYRQDPGQGLRLIYYSQIVNDFQKGDIAEGYSVSREKKESFPLTVTSAQKNPTAFYLCASSRADITKNIQYFGAGTRLSVL.